The clone carrying this T cell receptor (beta chain) was recorded only once. Following RNA extraction, reverse transcription yielded cDNA that acted as the sequencing template. Using immunoSEQ multiplex PCR, the repertoire was profiled, and TCRdb retains in-frame clones only, with some absent. The sample lists 5,500 to 6,000 clones, over 45% occurring once. This sample was taken from a study of CD8+ T cells in alopecia areata. Researchers gathered lesional scalp punch biopsies and peripheral blood from patients with alopecia areata. V lost 4 bases, J lost 4 bases, and 10 bases lay in between. The V gene's germline CDR1 is MNHNY and CDR2 SVGAGI (reference sequence). The CDR3 spans 13 residues.

The material sequenced was skin. The V gene is TRBV6-6, the J gene TRBJ1-1; the D gene is possibly TRBD1 (6 bases). The source of this sequence is a human donor with alopecia areata. For the CDR3, the DNA is TGTGCCAGCAGTTCCGGGACACCCACTGAAGCTTTCTTT. Protein product: CASSSGTPTEAFF.